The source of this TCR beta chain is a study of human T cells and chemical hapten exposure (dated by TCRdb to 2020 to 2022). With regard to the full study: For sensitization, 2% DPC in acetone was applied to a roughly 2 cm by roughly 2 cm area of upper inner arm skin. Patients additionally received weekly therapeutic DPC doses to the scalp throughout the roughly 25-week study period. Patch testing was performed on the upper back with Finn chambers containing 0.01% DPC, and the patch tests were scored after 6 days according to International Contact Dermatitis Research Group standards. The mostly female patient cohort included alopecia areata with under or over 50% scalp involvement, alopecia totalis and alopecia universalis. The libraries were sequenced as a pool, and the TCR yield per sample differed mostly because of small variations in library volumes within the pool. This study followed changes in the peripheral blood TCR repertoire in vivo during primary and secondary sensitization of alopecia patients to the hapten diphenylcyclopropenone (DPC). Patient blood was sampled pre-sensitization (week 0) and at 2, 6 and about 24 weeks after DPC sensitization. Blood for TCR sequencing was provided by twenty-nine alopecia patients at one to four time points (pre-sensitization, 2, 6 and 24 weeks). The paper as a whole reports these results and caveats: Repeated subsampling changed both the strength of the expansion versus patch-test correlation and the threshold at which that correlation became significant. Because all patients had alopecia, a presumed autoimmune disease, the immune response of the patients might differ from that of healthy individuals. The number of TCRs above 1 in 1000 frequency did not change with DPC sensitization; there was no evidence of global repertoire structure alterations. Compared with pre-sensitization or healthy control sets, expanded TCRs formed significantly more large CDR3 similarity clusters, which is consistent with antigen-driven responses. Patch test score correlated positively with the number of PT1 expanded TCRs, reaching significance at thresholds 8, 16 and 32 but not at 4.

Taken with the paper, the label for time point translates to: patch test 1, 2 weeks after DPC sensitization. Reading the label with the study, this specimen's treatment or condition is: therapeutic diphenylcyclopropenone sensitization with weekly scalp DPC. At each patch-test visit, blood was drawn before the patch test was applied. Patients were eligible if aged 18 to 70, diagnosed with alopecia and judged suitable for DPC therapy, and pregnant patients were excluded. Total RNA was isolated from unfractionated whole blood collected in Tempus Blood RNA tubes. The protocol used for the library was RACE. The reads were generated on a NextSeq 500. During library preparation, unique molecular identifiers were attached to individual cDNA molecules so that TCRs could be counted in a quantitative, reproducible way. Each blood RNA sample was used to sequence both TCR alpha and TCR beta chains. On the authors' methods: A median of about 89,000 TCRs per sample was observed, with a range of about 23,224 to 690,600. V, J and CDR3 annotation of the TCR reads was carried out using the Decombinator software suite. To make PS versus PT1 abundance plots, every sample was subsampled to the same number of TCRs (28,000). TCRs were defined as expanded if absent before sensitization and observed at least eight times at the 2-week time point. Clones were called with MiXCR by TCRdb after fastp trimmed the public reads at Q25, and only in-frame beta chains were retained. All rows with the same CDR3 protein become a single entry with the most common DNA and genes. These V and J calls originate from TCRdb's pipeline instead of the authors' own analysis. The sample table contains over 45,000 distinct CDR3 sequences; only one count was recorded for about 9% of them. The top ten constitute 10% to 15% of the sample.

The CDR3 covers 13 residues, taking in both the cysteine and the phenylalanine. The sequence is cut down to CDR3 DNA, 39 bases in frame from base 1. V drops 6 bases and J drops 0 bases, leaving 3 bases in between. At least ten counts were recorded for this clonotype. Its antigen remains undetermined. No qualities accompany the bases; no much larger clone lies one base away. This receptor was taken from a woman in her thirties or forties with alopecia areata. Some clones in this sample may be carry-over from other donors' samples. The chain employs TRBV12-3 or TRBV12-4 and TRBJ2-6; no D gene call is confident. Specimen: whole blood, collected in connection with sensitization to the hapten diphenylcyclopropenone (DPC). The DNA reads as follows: TGTGCCAGCAGAGACTCTGGGGCCAACGTCCTGACTTTC. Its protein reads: CASRDSGANVLTF.